A single TCR beta chain is shown here with its context. Its target is unknown. Sequencing used immunoSEQ multiplex PCR; TCRdb keeps in-frame clones, though not all of them. The data hold some 170,000 clones, with less than 90% observed a single time. The record originates from a study of cytomegalovirus exposure and HLA in healthy donors. Regarding the study as a whole: Researchers counted approximately 160 TCR beta chains as cytomegalovirus-associated. A later analysis found first-cohort TCR clusters tended to co-occur in the 130 or so validation repertoires. A few of the chains that were CMV-associated were confirmed in vitro to be specific for CMV antigens.

Germline CDR1 reads MNHNY; CDR2 reads SVGAGI (reference sequence). The CDR3 runs 13 residues. Trimming pared 5 bases from V and 6 bases from J, leaving 10 bases between. The source material was PBMCs. This TCR derives from a woman between 25 and 40 years old in good health and CMV-seronegative. J is TRBJ1-4 and V is TRBV6-6; possible D gene TRBD1, 6 bases. The CDR3 sequence is CASSPRQDEKLFF. In DNA, the CDR3 is TGTGCCAGCAGTCCCAGACAGGATGAAAAACTGTTTTTT.